The source of this T cell receptor (beta chain) is a study of circulating and synovial CD4+ cells in juvenile arthritis. TCRdb's table, derived via immunoSEQ multiplex PCR, lists solely in-frame clones and lacks some. This sample has approximately 15,000 clones; around 90% occur once, and the top ten carry approximately 0.73%. The CDR3 has 13 amino acids. V was cut by 8 bases and J by 5 bases, with 12 bases left in between. Germline values: CDR1 MNHEY, CDR2 SVGAGI. Patients with active juvenile idiopathic arthritis donated these samples. This TCR derives from a human donor with juvenile idiopathic arthritis. V is TRBV6-5 and J is TRBJ1-4, with D maybe TRBD1 (6 bases). The sequencing sample was made of CD4+ T cells from blood. CDR3 in DNA: TGTGCCAGCTCTAGACAGGAAAATGAAAAACTGTTTTTT. It is translated as CASSRQENEKLFF.